This T cell receptor (beta chain) was captured in a study of CXCR3-negative and CXCR3-positive naive CD8 T cells. Looking at the study overall: Overall TRB read output was about 140 million, and each library contained about 1.5 +/- 0.3 million reads.

Findings and caveats of the study: Sequencing showed both naive subsets with comparably high diversity, and memory CD8+ cells much lower. Unlike memory cells, which differed, naive CXCR3-negative and CXCR3-positive cells had similar TRBV-TRBJ usage.

The libraries of TRB cDNA were constructed through 5' RACE using UMI labels. After re-calling the 5' RACE reads, TCRdb lists one entry per CDR3 protein, DNA absent. The ten most abundant clones cover about 8.4% of a sample with roughly 40,000 distinct CDR3 sequences. On this clonotype itself: The antigen remains unidentified.

The receptor was derived from a human donor in good health. Some clones in this sample may be carry-over from other donors' samples. The specimen sequenced was memory CD8+ T cells from blood.

The CDR3 loop is CASSQEMTSGVTDTQYF. The V and J genes are TRBV4-2 and TRBJ2-3; the TCRdb call, TRBD2, lacks DNA for checking. Per the germline V gene, CDR1 is LGHNA and CDR2 is YNFKEQ. CDR3 length: 17 amino acids.